One and the same sample provided the 21 T cell receptor beta chains below, sequenced in a study of radiation and T cells in renal cell carcinoma. Regarding time point: blood 4 weeks post-SBRT, at nephrectomy. Treatment described: 15 Gy SBRT to primary tumor, nephrectomy 4 weeks later. Sequenced by immunoSEQ multiplex PCR; TCRdb stores in-frame clones only, minus some. The sample lists approximately 83,000 clones; around four fifths were seen once. The sample was blood, taken from a patient whose treatment included radiotherapy and nephrectomy. Source of these receptors: a man in his fifties or sixties with renal cell carcinoma.

V is TRBV6-1 and J is TRBJ2-5, with 11 bases fitting TRBD2. The trim removed 0 bases at V and 5 bases at J, leaving 11 bases unmatched. This CDR3 has 18 amino acids. Germline V gene data show CDR1 as MNHNS and CDR2 as SASEGT. This chain's CDR3 is CASSEAGWASGRKETQYF. The CDR3 region has the DNA TGTGCCAGCAGTGAAGCTGGCTGGGCTAGCGGGAGGAAGGAGACCCAGTACTTC.

V gene TRBV28 combines with J gene TRBJ1-2; weak D call: TRBD1 (6 bases). The V gene lost 7 bases and the J gene lost 3 bases, with 18 bases spanning the gap. This CDR3 contains 15 residues. Germline CDR1 is MDHEN and CDR2 is SYDVKM. CDR3 sequence reads: CASIPGGGLDYGYTF. The DNA for the CDR3 is TGTGCCAGCATCCCCGGGGGGGGGCTTGACTATGGCTACACCTTC.

The gene calls are TRBV9 and TRBJ2-5, with TRBD2 matching over 7 bases. V gave up 4 bases and J gave up 5 bases; unmatched junction bases: 8. CDR1 and CDR2 (germline): SGDLS, YYNGEE. The CDR3 length is 14 residues. CDR3 in amino acids: CASSSRGGEETQYF. CDR3 nucleotides: TGTGCCAGCAGCTCCCGGGGAGGGGAGGAGACCCAGTACTTC. Full variable domain (remainder filled in from reference TRBV9 and TRBJ2-5): DSGVTQTPKHLITATGQRVTLRCSPRSGDLSVYWYQQSLDQGLQFLIQYYNGEERAKGNILERFSAQQFPDLHSELNLSSLELGDSALYFCASSSRGGEETQYFGPGTRLLVL.

The chain couples TRBV7-3 to TRBJ2-2; 8 bases line up with TRBD1. There are 14 residues in the CDR3. V shed 5 bases, J shed 4 bases, and the junction held 3 bases outside the gene matches. Looked up from germline, CDR1 is SGHTA and CDR2 is FQGTGA. This CDR3 reads CASSGTGGTGELFF. Here the CDR3 DNA reads TGTGCCAGCAGCGGCACAGGGGGCACCGGGGAGCTGTTTTTT.

This clone is classed as medium-sized. The rearrangement links TRBV4-1 to TRBJ1-2, with 8 bases that match TRBD1. The CDR3 contains 12 residues. After removal of 0 bases from V and 13 bases from J, the junction contained 4 bases not matched to a gene. Per germline, CDR1 MGHRA and CDR2 YSYEKL. CDR3 in amino acids: CASSQEQGVGTF. CDR3 DNA sequence: TGCGCCAGCAGCCAAGAACAGGGGGTTGGCACCTTC.

The V call is TRBV28, the J call TRBJ2-3; D remains ambiguous. V lost 6 bases to trimming and J lost 1 base, with 17 bases between them. This CDR3 is built from 16 residues. Germline values: CDR1 MDHEN, CDR2 SYDVKM. The CDR3 DNA sequence: TGTGCCAGCAGCGTCCGACCGCTCCCCCGCACAGATACGCAGTATTTT. Translating gives CASSVRPLPRTDTQYF.

The gene calls are TRBV28 and TRBJ1-5, with D possibly matching TRBD1 (5 bases). The CDR3 is 14 amino acids. Germline loops: CDR1 MDHEN, CDR2 SYDVKM. V was clipped by 6 bases and J by 6 bases, with 15 bases between them. CDR3 nucleotides: TGTGCCAGCAGAGCTGGAGGGGCTGGTCAGCCCCAGCATTTT. Translation: CASRAGGAGQPQHF.

This chain connects TRBV27 to TRBJ1-2, with 9 bases identical to TRBD1. Looked up from germline, CDR1 is MNHEY and CDR2 is SMNVEV (reference sequence). The CDR3 length is 12 residues. Trimming took 5 bases from V and 8 from J; bases not matched to a gene: 3. The CDR3 is CASSTGGSGYTF. For the CDR3, the DNA is TGTGCCAGCAGTACAGGGGGCTCGGGCTACACCTTC.

This sequence joins TRBV11-2 and TRBJ1-4, with D perhaps TRBD1 (5 bases). This CDR3 contains 14 residues. V was pared by 1 base and J by 4 bases, with 7 bases between. Germline V gene lookup returns CDR1 SGHAT and CDR2 FQNNGV. The CDR3 coding sequence is TGTGCCAGCAGCTTAGCTGGGGGTAATGAAAAACTGTTTTTT. Translated, it gives CASSLAGGNEKLFF.

V gene TRBV7-6 combines with J gene TRBJ2-7; D may be TRBD2 (5 bases). With 1 base removed from V and 3 bases from J, the gap between germline ends came to 16 bases. There are 16 residues in the CDR3. Germline assignment: CDR1 SGHVS and CDR2 FNYEAQ. The CDR3 spells CASSLVAGVGVYEQYF. CDR3 DNA sequence: TGTGCCAGCAGCTTAGTAGCAGGAGTCGGGGTCTACGAGCAGTACTTC.

The chain uses TRBV7-2 and TRBJ2-1, with 9 bases fitting TRBD2. Germline V lookup: CDR1 SGHTA, CDR2 FQGNSA. The ends lost 3 bases at V and 7 bases at J; junction bases unmatched: 10. The CDR3 consists of 16 residues. The CDR3 sequence is CASSFDLGLAGNEQFF. Here the CDR3 DNA reads TGTGCCAGCAGCTTCGACCTGGGACTAGCAGGAAATGAGCAGTTCTTC.

This clone came up once. The chain is built from TRBV7-2 and TRBJ2-7; D not certain. CDR3 length equals 12 residues. Germline V gives CDR1 SGHTA, CDR2 FQGNSA. With 2 bases removed from V and 8 bases from J, the gap between germline ends came to 10 bases. The CDR3 sequence: CASSLRPAQQYF. CDR3 DNA: TGTGCCAGCAGCTTAAGACCCGCCCAGCAGTACTTC.

The rearrangement uses TRBV4-1 and TRBJ2-2; perhaps TRBD1 as D (6 bases). Looked up from germline, CDR1 is MGHRA and CDR2 is YSYEKL. Trimming stripped 1 base from V and 6 bases from J, with 18 bases between. CDR3 length equals 17 residues. This CDR3 reads CASSQGAQGAGPGELFF. The CDR3 DNA reads TGCGCCAGCAGCCAAGGGGCACAGGGTGCGGGTCCCGGGGAGCTGTTTTTT.

The chain is built from TRBV7-6 and TRBJ2-5; TRBD2 might be the D (6 bases). V lost 1 base to trimming and J lost 5 bases, with 17 bases between them. Germline V gene data show CDR1 as SGHVS and CDR2 as FNYEAQ. The CDR3 consists of 16 residues. The CDR3 sequence: CASSLGVGRTHETQYF. Written as DNA, the CDR3 is TGTGCCAGCAGCTTAGGCGTCGGGAGAACTCACGAGACCCAGTACTTC.

The chain joins TRBV27 to TRBJ2-7, with 11 bases that match TRBD1. V lost 6 bases and J lost 7; bases outside the gene matches: 8. Germline V lookup: CDR1 MNHEY, CDR2 SMNVEV (reference sequence). The CDR3 contains 14 residues. The CDR3 sequence: CASRPGQGANEQYF. The CDR3 DNA is TGTGCCAGCAGACCCGGACAGGGGGCCAATGAGCAGTACTTC.

This chain joins TRBV5-1 and TRBJ2-2; 12 nucleotides agree with TRBD2. The CDR3 extends over 18 amino acids. From germline, CDR1 is SGHRS and CDR2 YFSETQ. V lost 4 bases to trimming and J lost 5 bases; unmatched junction nucleotides: 12. CDR3: CASSPGLAGLEVTGELFF. The DNA for the CDR3 is TGCGCCAGCAGCCCAGGACTAGCGGGGCTTGAGGTGACCGGGGAGCTGTTTTTT.

This chain connects TRBV6-1 to TRBJ2-2; 10 bases are shared with TRBD2. The germline CDR1 and CDR2 sequences are MNHNS and SASEGT. Germline trimming cut 10 bases from V and 4 bases from J; bases unmatched to any gene: 9. CDR3 size: 15 residues. The CDR3 sequence is CATPASGGPTGELFF. As DNA, the CDR3 is TGTGCCACCCCGGCTAGCGGGGGACCCACCGGGGAGCTGTTTTTT.

V usage is TRBV6-6 and J usage is TRBJ2-2; 8 bases are shared with TRBD2. V lost 6 bases and J lost 3; bases outside the gene matches: 9. CDR1 is MNHNY, CDR2 SVGAGI, per germline (reference sequence). The CDR3 extends over 16 amino acids. CDR3 in amino acids: CASSPSLRGDTGELFF. The CDR3 DNA follows: TGTGCCAGCAGCCCATCCCTGCGGGGGGACACCGGGGAGCTGTTTTTT.

The chain combines TRBV9 with TRBJ1-4; D remains unclear. This CDR3 spans 16 amino acids. CDR1 and CDR2 (germline): SGDLS, YYNGEE. Trimming pared 0 bases from V and 7 bases from J, leaving 16 bases between. The CDR3 DNA is TGTGCCAGCAGCGTAGAGGGTGACCCCCTGGGTGAAAAACTGTTTTTT. It translates to CASSVEGDPLGEKLFF.

This chain connects TRBV29-1 to TRBJ2-3; TRBD2 agrees at 10 bases. Germline V gene lookup returns CDR1 SQVTM and CDR2 ANQGSEA. Trimming took 5 bases from V and 1 from J; bases not matched to a gene: 6. The CDR3 is 15 amino acids. CDR3 coding DNA: TGCAGCGTTTCAGCGGGGGGGCCGCGCACAGATACGCAGTATTTT. Residues: CSVSAGGPRTDTQYF.

The chain couples TRBV18 to TRBJ1-2; no clear D. CDR3 length: 17 residues. Per germline, CDR1 KGHSH and CDR2 LQKENI. V lost 6 bases, J lost 8 bases, and 28 bases lay in between. As DNA, the CDR3 is TGTGCCAGCTCCACCCCGGAGGTGCGACTGTACTATGGCGGCTACACCTTC. Its translation is CASSTPEVRLYYGGYTF.